The clone carrying this T cell receptor (beta chain) was counted once. What it binds is not known. The CDR3 extends over 14 amino acids. The ends were cut back, 3 bases at V and 0 bases at J, with 9 bases in the middle. Germline CDR1 and CDR2: DFQATT and SNEGSKA (reference sequence). MiXCR, applied by TCRdb to the reads, yields one record per CDR3 protein. The table records 600,000 to 700,000 distinct CDR3 sequences, about 33% of them present only once. This entry is derived from a study of T cell repertoires in cytomegalovirus infection. Study in general: The public TCR beta signatures pointed to both CMV infection and matching HLA type. Study conclusions and caveats: Using cumulative public TCR beta family frequency, the authors identified those who carried CMV together with the relevant HLA. There were HLA-C-restricted CMV-specific TCR beta clonotypes dominating the ex vivo response.

The sequence came from a human donor in good health (CMV status not recorded). Some clones in this sample may be carry-over from other donors' samples. The chain has TRBV20-1 and TRBJ1-5; possibly TRBD1 for D (5 bases). Sequencing used cultured PBMCs, obtained from culture after CMV antigen stimulation. The CDR3 spells CSARRGYSNQPQHF. Here the CDR3 DNA reads TGCAGTGCTAGGAGGGGCTATAGCAATCAGCCCCAGCATTTT.